A single sample is the source of the 23 T cell receptor beta chains below, sequenced in a study of identifying expanded T cells in peripheral blood. Sequenced by immunoSEQ multiplex PCR; TCRdb stores in-frame clones only, minus some. Of more than 55,000 clones listed, about 89% are singletons. The sequenced sample was blood. Receptor source: a person between 18 and 75 years old in good health.

The V gene is TRBV30, the J gene TRBJ2-1; D remains ambiguous. The CDR3 loop spans 16 amino acids. CDR1 is GTSNPN and CDR2 is SVGIG in the germline V gene (reference sequence). V was clipped by 1 base and J by 2 bases, with 15 bases between them. The CDR3 reads CAWSASSRSTYNEQFF. In DNA, the CDR3 is TGTGCCTGGAGTGCCTCCTCGCGGAGCACCTACAATGAGCAGTTCTTC.

As DNA, the CDR3 is TGTGCCAGCAGCCCCAGGACAGGGGGGAGTCAGCCCCAGCATTTT. Residues: CASSPRTGGSQPQHF. This chain joins TRBV7-2 and TRBJ1-5, with TRBD1 matching 10 bases. The trim removed 5 bases at V and 6 bases at J, leaving 7 bases unmatched. Germline lookup yields CDR1 SGHTA and CDR2 FQGNSA. The length of the CDR3 is 15 residues.

This chain uses TRBV29-1 with TRBJ2-7; D possibly corresponds to TRBD1 (6 bases). The length of the CDR3 is 14 residues. Germline lookup yields CDR1 SQVTM and CDR2 ANQGSEA. V was shortened by 4 bases and J by 6 bases, with 19 bases between the two germline ends. For the CDR3, the DNA is TGCAGCGTTGTTCAATATCCAGGGGTCGGCGAGCAGTACTTC. This encodes CSVVQYPGVGEQYF.

The chain joins TRBV15 to TRBJ1-6; 9 bases are a match to TRBD1. The germline V gene encodes CDR1 LNHNV and CDR2 YYDKDF (reference sequence). The CDR3 length is 15 residues. V shed 0 bases and J 11 bases; nucleotides not matched to a gene: 5. Here the CDR3 reads CATSREGQGVAPLHF. DNA of the CDR3: TGTGCCACCAGCAGAGAGGGACAGGGTGTGGCACCCCTCCACTTT.

The genes are TRBV6-1 and TRBJ2-2; D perhaps matches TRBD2 (6 bases). This CDR3 comprises 13 residues. V lost 1 base and J lost 7, with 7 bases in between. In germline, CDR1 is MNHNS, CDR2 SASEGT. The CDR3 here is CASSEGEVGELFF. CDR3 nucleotides: TGTGCCAGCAGTGAAGGGGAGGTCGGGGAGCTGTTTTTT.

The V gene is TRBV7-6, the J gene TRBJ2-7, with 9 positions matching TRBD1. The CDR3 spans 16 residues. Germline V gives CDR1 SGHVS, CDR2 FNYEAQ. J lost 0 bases, V lost 1 base, and 4 bases had no gene match. CDR3 nucleotides: TGTGCCAGCAGCTTAGGGACAGGGGAGCGCTCCTACGAGCAGTACTTC. Protein product: CASSLGTGERSYEQYF.

The gene calls are TRBV30 and TRBJ1-2; D unclear. CDR1 and CDR2 (germline): GTSNPN, SVGIG (reference sequence). The V gene lost 3 bases and the J gene lost 1 base, with 9 bases spanning the gap. This CDR3 has 13 amino acids. The CDR3 DNA is TGTGCCTGGAGGAGGTCCTTTAACTATGGCTACACCTTC. It encodes CAWRRSFNYGYTF. The full variable domain, rest sourced from reference TRBV30 and TRBJ1-2, is SQTIHQWPATLVQPVGSPLSLECTVEGTSNPNLYWYRQAAGRGLQLLFYSVGIGQISSEVPQNLSASRPQDRQFILSSKKLLLSDSGFYLCAWRRSFNYGYTFGSGTRLTVV.

This clone was seen a handful of times. The gene calls are TRBV5-1 and TRBJ1-2; 12 bases match TRBD1. The V segment lost 4 bases and the J segment 7 bases; nucleotides outside the gene matches: 11. Germline V gives CDR1 SGHRS, CDR2 YFSETQ. CDR3 length equals 16 residues. The chain's CDR3 is CASSLDSGQGAGGYTF. The CDR3 coding sequence is TGCGCCAGCAGCCTTGATTCGGGACAGGGGGCTGGTGGCTACACCTTC.

This clone has only a few counts. The rearrangement uses TRBV6-4 and TRBJ2-3; 10 bases match TRBD2. V lost 3 bases to trimming and J lost 4 bases; unmatched junction nucleotides: 4. The CDR3 has 15 amino acids. In germline, CDR1 is MRHNA, CDR2 SNTAGT. DNA of the CDR3: TGTGCCAGCAGTGAACTAGCGGGGAGTGCAGATACGCAGTATTTT. Encoded protein: CASSELAGSADTQYF.

This clone was observed once. The chain carries TRBV6-1 and TRBJ2-7; unclear D gene. Trimming cost V 5 bases and J 2 bases, with 13 bases left between them. CDR3 size: 14 residues. CDR1 MNHNS and CDR2 SASEGT come from the germline V gene. This CDR3 is CASSFSGSAYEQYF. The CDR3 bases are TGTGCCAGCAGTTTCTCCGGGTCAGCCTACGAGCAGTACTTC.

The chain links TRBV30 to TRBJ1-5, with 7 bases that match TRBD1. Germline-derived CDR1 and CDR2 are GTSNPN and SVGIG (reference sequence). CDR3 length equals 14 residues. V shed 0 bases and J 10 bases; nucleotides not matched to a gene: 9. The CDR3 is CAWSVGTAEAPQHF. DNA of the CDR3: TGTGCCTGGAGTGTAGGGACAGCCGAAGCCCCCCAGCATTTT.

The rearrangement uses TRBV6-5 and TRBJ1-5, with D unclear. CDR1 and CDR2 (germline): MNHEY, SVGAGI. Trimming pared 0 bases from V and 7 bases from J, leaving 10 bases between. CDR3 length: 14 amino acids. In nucleotides, the CDR3 is TGTGCCAGCAGTTACTCGAATGCGGTCCAGCCCCAGCATTTT. This sequence encodes CASSYSNAVQPQHF.

The CDR3 nucleotides are TGTGCCAGCAGCGGGGGAGGACTCCTGAACACCGGGGAGCTGTTTTTT. It is translated as CASSGGGLLNTGELFF. The chain recombines TRBV5-5 with TRBJ2-2; D may be TRBD2 (6 bases). V lost 4 bases and J lost 1, with 14 bases in between. Germline CDR1 SGHKS, CDR2 YYEKEE (reference sequence). The CDR3 covers 16 residues.

The rearrangement uses TRBV28 and TRBJ2-5, with D perhaps matching TRBD2 (5 bases). The germline V and J ends were trimmed by 4 bases and 5 bases, with 20 bases remaining between them. The CDR3 has 16 amino acids. Germline values: CDR1 MDHEN, CDR2 SYDVKM. In nucleotides, the CDR3 is TGTGCCAGCAGTTCCCCACGCAGCGGCTATTCGGAGACCCAGTACTTC. Its protein product is CASSSPRSGYSETQYF.

The V gene is TRBV6-1, the J gene TRBJ2-3; TRBD2 is a possible D gene (5 bases). Deletions cut 8 bases from V and 0 bases from J, with 15 bases between. The CDR3 length is 15 residues. Per the germline V gene, CDR1 is MNHNS and CDR2 is SASEGT. As DNA, the CDR3 is TGTGCCAGCTCTAATGGACTGGTTAGCACAGATACGCAGTATTTT. It is translated as CASSNGLVSTDTQYF.

The chain recombines TRBV10-1 with TRBJ2-3; the D gene is possibly TRBD2 (6 bases). Germline loops: CDR1 WNHNN, CDR2 SYGVQD (reference sequence). Trimming stripped 6 bases from V and 4 bases from J, with 17 bases between. This CDR3 spans 15 amino acids. The CDR3 spells CASSRVRGGPDTQYF. The CDR3 coding sequence is TGCGCCAGCAGCCGAGTGCGGGGTGGGCCAGATACGCAGTATTTT.

This CDR3 is CASRTSRETQYF. The DNA of the CDR3 is TGTGCCAGCAGGACTAGCAGAGAGACCCAGTACTTC. The rearrangement uses TRBV27 and TRBJ2-5, with 7 bases aligning to TRBD2. Germline CDR1 reads MNHEY; CDR2 reads SMNVEV (reference sequence). The CDR3 covers 12 residues. V gave up 6 bases and J gave up 4 bases; unmatched junction bases: 2.

The V and J genes are TRBV9 and TRBJ2-7; 9 positions agree with TRBD1. The V gene end was trimmed by 5 bases and the J gene end by 5 bases; junction bases not matched to a gene: 11. Germline V gene lookup returns CDR1 SGDLS and CDR2 YYNGEE. The CDR3 is made up of 15 amino acids. CDR3 region: CASSPHSGQGDEQYF. The CDR3 DNA reads TGTGCCAGCAGTCCGCACTCGGGACAGGGCGACGAGCAGTACTTC.

The V call is TRBV9, the J call TRBJ2-1; D call uncertain. The CDR3 length is 11 residues. Trimming took 0 bases from V and 8 from J, leaving 3 bases between them. The germline CDR1 and CDR2 sequences are SGDLS and YYNGEE. The CDR3 DNA follows: TGTGCCAGCAGCGTAGCGGATGAGCAGTTCTTC. Protein: CASSVADEQFF.

The rearrangement uses TRBV29-1 and TRBJ2-2; D call uncertain. Germline loops: CDR1 SQVTM, CDR2 ANQGSEA. The CDR3 has 13 amino acids. Trimming took off 7 bases at V and 1 base at J, with 10 bases between the two ends. CDR3 loop: CSARTMNTGELFF. The CDR3 nucleotides are TGCAGCGCCCGGACCATGAACACCGGGGAGCTGTTTTTT.

The gene calls are TRBV6-1 and TRBJ2-1; a weak D match, TRBD1 (6 bases). The CDR3 is 15 residues long. Germline V gives CDR1 MNHNS, CDR2 SASEGT. The V gene lost 4 bases and the J gene lost 0 bases, with 10 bases spanning the gap. The DNA for the CDR3 is TGTGCCAGCAGTGCTCAGGACAGCTCCTACAATGAGCAGTTCTTC. Residues: CASSAQDSSYNEQFF.

This clone was found once. The V call is TRBV4-2, the J call TRBJ2-1; 15 nucleotides line up with TRBD2. Germline assignment: CDR1 LGHNA and CDR2 YNFKEQ. J lost 5 bases, V lost 4 bases, and 3 bases had no gene match. The CDR3 runs to 16 residues. This chain's CDR3 is CASSLGLAGGNNEQFF. CDR3 DNA sequence: TGTGCCAGCAGCCTGGGACTAGCGGGAGGAAACAATGAGCAGTTCTTC.

The chain recombines TRBV30 with TRBJ2-2; D ambiguous. This CDR3 is built from 13 residues. Germline V gene sequence: CDR1 GTSNPN, CDR2 SVGIG (reference sequence). V gave up 2 bases and J gave up 7 bases, with 11 bases separating them. In DNA, the CDR3 is TGTGCCTGGAGTAAGGGTTTCGTCGGGGAGCTGTTTTTT. The encoded protein is CAWSKGFVGELFF.